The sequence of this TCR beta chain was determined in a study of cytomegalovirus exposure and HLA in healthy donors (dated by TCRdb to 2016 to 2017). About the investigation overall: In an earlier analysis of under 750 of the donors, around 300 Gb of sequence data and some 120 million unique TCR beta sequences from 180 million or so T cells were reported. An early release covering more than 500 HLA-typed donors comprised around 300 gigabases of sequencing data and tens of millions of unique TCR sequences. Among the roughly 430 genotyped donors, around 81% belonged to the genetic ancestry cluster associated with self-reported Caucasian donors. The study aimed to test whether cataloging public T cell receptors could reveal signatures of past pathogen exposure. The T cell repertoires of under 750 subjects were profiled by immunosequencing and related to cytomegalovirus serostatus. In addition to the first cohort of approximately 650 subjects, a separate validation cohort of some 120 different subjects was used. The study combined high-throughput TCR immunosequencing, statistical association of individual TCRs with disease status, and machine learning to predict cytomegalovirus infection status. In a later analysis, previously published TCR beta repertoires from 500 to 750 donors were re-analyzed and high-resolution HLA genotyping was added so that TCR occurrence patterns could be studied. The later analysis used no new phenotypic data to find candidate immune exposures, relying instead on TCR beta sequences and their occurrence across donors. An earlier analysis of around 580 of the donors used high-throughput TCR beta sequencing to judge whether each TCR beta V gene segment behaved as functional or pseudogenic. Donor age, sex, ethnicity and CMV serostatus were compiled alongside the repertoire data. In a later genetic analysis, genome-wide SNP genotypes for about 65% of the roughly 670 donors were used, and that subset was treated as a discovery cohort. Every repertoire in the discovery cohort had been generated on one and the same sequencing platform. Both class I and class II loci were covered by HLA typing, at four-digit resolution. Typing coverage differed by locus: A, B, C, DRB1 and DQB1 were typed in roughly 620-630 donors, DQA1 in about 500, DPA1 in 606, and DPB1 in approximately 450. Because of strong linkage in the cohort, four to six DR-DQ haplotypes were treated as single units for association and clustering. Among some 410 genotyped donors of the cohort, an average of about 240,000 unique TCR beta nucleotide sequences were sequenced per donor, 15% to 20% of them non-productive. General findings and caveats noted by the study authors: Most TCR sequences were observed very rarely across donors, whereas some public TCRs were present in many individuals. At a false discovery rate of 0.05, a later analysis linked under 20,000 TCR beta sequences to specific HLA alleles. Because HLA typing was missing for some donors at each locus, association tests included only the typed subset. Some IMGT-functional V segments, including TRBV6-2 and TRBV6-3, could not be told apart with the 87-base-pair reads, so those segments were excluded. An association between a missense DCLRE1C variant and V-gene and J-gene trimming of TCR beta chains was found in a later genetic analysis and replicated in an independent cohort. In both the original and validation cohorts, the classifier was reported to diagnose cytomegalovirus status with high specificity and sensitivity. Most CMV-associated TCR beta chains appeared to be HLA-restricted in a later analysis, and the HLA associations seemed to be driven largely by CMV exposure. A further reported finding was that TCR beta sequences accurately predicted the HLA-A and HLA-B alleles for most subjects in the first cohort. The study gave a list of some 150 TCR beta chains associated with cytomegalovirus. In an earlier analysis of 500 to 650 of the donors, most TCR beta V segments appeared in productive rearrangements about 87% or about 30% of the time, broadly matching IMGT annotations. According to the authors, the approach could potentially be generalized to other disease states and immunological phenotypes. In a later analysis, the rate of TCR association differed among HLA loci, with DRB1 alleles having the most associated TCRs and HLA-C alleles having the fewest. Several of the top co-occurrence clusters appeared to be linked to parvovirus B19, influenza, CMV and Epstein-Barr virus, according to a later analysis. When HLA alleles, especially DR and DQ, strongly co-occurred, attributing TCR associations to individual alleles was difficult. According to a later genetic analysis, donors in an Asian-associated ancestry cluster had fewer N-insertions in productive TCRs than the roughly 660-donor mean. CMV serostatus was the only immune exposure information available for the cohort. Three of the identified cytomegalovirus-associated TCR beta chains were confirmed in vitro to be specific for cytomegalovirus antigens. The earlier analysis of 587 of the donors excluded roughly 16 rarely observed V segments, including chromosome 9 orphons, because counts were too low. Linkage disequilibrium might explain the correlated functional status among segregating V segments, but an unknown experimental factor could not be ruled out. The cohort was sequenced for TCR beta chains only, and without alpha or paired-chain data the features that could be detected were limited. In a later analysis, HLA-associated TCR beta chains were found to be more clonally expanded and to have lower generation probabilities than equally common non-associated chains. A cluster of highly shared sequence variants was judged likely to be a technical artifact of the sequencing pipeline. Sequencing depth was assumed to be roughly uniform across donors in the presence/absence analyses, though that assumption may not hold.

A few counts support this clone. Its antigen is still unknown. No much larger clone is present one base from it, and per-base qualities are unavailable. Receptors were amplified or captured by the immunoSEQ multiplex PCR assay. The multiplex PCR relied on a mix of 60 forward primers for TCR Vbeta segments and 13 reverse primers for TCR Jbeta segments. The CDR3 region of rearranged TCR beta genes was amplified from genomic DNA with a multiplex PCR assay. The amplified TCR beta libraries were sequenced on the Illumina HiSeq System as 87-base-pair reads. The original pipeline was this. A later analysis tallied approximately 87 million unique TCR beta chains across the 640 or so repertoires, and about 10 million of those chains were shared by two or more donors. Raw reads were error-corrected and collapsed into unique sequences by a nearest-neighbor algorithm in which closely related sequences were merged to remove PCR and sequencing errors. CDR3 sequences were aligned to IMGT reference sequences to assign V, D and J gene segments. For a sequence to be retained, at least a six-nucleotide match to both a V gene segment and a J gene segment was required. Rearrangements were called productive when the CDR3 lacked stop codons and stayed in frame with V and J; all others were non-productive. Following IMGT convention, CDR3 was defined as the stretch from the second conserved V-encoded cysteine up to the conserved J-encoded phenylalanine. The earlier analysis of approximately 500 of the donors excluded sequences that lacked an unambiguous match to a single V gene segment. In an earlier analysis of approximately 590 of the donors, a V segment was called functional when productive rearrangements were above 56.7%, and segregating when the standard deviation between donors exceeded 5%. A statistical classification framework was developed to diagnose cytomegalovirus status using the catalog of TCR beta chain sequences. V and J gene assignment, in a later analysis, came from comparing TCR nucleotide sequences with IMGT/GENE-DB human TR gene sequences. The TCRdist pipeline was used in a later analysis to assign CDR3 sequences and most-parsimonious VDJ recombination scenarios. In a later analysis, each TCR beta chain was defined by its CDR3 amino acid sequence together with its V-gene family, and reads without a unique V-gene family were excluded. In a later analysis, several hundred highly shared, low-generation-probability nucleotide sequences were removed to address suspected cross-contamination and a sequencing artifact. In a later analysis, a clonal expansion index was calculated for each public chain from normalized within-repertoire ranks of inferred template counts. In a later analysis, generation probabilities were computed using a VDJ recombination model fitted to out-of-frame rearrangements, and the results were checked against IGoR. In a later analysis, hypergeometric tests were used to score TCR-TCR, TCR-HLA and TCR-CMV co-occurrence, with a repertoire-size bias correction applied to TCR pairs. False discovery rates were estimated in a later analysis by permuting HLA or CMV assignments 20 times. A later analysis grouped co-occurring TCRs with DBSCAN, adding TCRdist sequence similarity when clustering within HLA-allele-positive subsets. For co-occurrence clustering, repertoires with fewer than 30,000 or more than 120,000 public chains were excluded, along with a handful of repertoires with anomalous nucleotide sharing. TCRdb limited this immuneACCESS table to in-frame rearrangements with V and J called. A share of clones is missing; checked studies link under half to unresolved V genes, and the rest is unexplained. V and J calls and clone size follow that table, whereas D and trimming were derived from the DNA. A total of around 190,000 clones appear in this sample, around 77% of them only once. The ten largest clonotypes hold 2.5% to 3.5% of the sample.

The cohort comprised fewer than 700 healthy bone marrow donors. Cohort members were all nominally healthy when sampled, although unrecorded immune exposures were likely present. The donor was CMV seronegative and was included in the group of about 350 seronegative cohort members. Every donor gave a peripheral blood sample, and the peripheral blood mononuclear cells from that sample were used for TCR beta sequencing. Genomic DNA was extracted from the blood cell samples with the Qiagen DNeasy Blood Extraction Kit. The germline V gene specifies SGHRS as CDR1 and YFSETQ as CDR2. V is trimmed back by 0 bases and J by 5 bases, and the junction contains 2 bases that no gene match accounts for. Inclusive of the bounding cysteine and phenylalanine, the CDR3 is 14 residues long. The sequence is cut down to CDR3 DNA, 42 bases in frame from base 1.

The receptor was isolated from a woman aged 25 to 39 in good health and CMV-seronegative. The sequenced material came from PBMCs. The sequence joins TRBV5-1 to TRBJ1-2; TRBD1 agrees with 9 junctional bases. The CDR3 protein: CASSLVTGGYGYTF. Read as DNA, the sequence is TGCGCCAGCAGCTTGGTGACAGGGGGGTATGGCTACACCTTC.